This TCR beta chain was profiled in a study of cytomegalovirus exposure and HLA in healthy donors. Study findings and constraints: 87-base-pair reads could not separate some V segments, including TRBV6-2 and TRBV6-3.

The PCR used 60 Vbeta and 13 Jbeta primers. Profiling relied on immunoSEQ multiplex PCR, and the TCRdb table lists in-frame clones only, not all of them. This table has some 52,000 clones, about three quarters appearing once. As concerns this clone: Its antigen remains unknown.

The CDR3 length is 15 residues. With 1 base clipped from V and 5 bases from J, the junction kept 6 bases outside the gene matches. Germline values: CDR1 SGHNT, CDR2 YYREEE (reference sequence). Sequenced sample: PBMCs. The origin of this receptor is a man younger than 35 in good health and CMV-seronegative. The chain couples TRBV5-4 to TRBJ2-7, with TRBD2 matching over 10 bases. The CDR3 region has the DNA TGTGCCAGCAGCTTGCTAGCGGGAGCTCCCCACGAGCAGTACTTC. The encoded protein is CASSLLAGAPHEQYF.